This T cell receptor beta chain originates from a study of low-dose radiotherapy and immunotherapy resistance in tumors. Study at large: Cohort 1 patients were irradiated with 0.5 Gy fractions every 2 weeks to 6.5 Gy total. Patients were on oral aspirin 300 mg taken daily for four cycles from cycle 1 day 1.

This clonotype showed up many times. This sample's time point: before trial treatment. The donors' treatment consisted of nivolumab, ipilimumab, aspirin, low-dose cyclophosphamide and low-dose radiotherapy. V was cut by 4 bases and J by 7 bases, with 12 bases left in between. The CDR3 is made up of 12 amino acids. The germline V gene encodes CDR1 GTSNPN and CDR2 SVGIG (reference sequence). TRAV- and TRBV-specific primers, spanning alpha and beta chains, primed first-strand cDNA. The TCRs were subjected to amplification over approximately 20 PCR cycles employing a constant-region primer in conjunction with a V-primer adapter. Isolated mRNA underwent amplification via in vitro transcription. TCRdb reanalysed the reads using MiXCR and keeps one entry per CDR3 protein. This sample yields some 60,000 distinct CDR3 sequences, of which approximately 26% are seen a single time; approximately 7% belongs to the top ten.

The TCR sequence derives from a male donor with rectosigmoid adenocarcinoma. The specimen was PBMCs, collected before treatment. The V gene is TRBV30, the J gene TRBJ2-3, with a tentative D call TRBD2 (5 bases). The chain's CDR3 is CAWTEGSHTQYF. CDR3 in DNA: TGTGCCTGGACTGAGGGTAGTCATACGCAGTATTTT.